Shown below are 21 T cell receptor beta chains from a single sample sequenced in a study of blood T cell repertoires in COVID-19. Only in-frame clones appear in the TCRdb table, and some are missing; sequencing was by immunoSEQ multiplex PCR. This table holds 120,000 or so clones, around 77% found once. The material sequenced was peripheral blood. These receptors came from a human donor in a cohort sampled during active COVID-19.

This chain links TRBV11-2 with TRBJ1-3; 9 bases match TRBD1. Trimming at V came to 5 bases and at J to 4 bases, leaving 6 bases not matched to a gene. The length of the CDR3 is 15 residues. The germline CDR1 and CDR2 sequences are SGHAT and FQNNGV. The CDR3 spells CASSTGTGLGNTIYF. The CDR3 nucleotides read TGTGCCAGCAGCACCGGGACAGGGCTCGGAAACACCATATATTTT.

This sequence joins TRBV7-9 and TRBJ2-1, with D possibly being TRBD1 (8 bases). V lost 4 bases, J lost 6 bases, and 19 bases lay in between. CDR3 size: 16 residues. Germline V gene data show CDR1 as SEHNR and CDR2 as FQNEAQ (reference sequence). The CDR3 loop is CASSWGGQGATNEQFF. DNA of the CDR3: TGTGCCAGCAGCTGGGGGGGTCAGGGGGCGACCAATGAGCAGTTCTTC.

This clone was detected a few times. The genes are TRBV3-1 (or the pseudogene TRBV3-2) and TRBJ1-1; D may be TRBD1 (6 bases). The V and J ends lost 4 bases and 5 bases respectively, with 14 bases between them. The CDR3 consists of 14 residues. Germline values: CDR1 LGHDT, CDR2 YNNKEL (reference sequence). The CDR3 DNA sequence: TGTGCCAGCAGCCCGGGAGGAGGGGGGACTGAAGCTTTCTTT. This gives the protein CASSPGGGGTEAFF.

CDR3 amino acids: CASPSPGPEAFF. CDR3 bases: TGTGCCAGTCCTTCACCTGGCCCTGAAGCTTTCTTT. The chain recombines TRBV27 with TRBJ1-1; D not resolved. CDR3 length equals 12 residues. Between the trimmed V and J ends, which lost 9 bases and 6 bases, there was a span of 14 bases. Looked up from germline, CDR1 is MNHEY and CDR2 is SMNVEV (reference sequence).

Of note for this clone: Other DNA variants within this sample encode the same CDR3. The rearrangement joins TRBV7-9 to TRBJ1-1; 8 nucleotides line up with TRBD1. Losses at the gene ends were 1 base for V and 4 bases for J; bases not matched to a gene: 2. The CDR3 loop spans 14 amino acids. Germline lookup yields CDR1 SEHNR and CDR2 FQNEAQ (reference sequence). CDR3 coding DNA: TGTGCCAGCAGCTTAGGACAGGGGAGCACTGAAGCTTTCTTT. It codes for CASSLGQGSTEAFF.

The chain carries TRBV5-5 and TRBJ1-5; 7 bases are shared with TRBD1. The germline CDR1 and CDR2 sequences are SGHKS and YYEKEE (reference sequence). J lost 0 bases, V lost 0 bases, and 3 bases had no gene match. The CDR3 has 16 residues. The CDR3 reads CASSLGGTASNQPQHF. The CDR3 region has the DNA TGTGCCAGCAGCTTGGGGGGGACAGCTAGCAATCAGCCCCAGCATTTT.

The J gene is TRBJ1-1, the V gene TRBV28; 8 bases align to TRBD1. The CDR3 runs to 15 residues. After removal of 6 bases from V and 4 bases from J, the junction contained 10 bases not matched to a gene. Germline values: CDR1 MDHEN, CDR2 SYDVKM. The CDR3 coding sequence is TGTGCCAGCAGCCAGGAACCGGGACAGGTCACTGAAGCTTTCTTT. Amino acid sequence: CASSQEPGQVTEAFF.

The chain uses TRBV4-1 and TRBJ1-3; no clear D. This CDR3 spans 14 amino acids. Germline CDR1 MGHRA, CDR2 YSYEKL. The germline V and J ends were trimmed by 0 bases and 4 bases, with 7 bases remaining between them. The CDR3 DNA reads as TGCGCCAGCAGCCAAGATCTCTCCGGAAACACCATATATTTT. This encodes CASSQDLSGNTIYF.

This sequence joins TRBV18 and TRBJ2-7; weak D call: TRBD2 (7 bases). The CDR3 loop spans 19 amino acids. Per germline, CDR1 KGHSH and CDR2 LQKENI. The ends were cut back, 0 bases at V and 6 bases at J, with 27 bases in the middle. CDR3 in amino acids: CASSPPEGGGPLFSSEQYF. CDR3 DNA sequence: TGTGCCAGCTCACCACCGGAAGGGGGGGGACCGCTGTTCAGCAGCGAGCAGTACTTC.

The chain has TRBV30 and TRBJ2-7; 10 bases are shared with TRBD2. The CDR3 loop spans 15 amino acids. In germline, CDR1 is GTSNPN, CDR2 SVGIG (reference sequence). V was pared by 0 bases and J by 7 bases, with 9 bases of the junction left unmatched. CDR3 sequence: CAWSVLGLAGEEQYF. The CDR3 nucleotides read TGTGCCTGGAGTGTACTGGGTCTAGCGGGAGAAGAGCAGTACTTC.

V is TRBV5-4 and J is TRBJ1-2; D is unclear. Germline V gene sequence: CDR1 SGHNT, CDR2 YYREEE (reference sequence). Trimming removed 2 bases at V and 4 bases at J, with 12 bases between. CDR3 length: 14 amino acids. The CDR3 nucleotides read TGTGCCAGCAGCTTCGGTCGGGAGGGCTATGGCTACACCTTC. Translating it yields CASSFGREGYGYTF.

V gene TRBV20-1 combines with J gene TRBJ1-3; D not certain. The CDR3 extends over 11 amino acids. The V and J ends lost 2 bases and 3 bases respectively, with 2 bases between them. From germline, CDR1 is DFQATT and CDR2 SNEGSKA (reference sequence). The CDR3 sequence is CSARYGNTIYF. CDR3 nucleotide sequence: TGCAGTGCTAGATATGGAAACACCATATATTTT.

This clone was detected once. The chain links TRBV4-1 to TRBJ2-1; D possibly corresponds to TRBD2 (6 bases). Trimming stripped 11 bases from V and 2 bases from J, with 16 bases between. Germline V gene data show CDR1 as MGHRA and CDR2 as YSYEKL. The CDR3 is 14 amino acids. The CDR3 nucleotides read TGCGCCGGGCGGGACGCGGGTCCCTACAATGAGCAGTTCTTC. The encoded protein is CAGRDAGPYNEQFF.

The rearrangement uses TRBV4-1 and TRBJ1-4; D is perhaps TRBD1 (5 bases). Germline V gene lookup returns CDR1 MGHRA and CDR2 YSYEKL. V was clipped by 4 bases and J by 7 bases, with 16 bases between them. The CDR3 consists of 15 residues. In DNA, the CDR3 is TGCGCCAGCAGCCCGGACCAGGGTAGAATTGAAAAACTGTTTTTT. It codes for CASSPDQGRIEKLFF.

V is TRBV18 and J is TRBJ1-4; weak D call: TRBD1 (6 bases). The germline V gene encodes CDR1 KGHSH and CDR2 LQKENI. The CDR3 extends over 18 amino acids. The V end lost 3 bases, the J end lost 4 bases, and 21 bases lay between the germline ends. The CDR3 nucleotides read TGTGCCAGCTCACCTTACCCACCGCAGGGGACGTATAATGAAAAACTGTTTTTT. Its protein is CASSPYPPQGTYNEKLFF.

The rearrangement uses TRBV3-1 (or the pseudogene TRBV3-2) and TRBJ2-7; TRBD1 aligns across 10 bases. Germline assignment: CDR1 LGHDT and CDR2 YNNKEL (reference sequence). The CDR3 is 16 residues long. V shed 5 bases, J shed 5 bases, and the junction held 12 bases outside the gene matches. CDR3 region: CASSYTGTGADNEQYF. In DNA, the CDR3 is TGTGCCAGCAGCTACACCGGGACAGGGGCCGACAACGAGCAGTACTTC.

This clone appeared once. The CDR3 sequence: CASIGTGAFYGYTF. In nucleotides, the CDR3 is TGTGCCAGTATCGGGACAGGAGCCTTCTATGGCTACACCTTC. The rearrangement links TRBV19 to TRBJ1-2; 8 nucleotides align to TRBD1. The CDR3 sequence is 14 residues long. The V gene end was trimmed by 7 bases and the J gene end by 4 bases; junction bases not matched to a gene: 8. In germline, CDR1 is LNHDA, CDR2 SQIVND (reference sequence).

The CDR3 bases are TGTGCCAGCAGCCCCCCTTGGGCTGGTGGCGGGAGGGCCTACGAGCAGTACTTC. Its protein is CASSPPWAGGGRAYEQYF. This chain joins TRBV21-1 and TRBJ2-7; the table's D call, TRBD2, has no DNA check behind it. TRBV21-1 corresponds to a pseudogene. CDR3 length: 18 amino acids.

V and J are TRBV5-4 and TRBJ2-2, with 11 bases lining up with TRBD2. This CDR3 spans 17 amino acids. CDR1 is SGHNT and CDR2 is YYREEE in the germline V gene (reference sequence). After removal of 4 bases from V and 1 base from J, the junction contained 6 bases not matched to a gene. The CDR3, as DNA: TGTGCCAGCAGCACCACTACTAGCGGGGGGAACACCGGGGAGCTGTTTTTT. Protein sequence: CASSTTTSGGNTGELFF.

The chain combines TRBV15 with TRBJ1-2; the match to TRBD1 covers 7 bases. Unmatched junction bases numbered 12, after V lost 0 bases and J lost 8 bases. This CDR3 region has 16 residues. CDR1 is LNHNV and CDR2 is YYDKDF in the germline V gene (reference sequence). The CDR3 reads CATSRDRTGALVGYTF. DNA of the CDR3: TGTGCCACCAGCAGAGATAGAACAGGGGCATTAGTCGGCTACACCTTC.

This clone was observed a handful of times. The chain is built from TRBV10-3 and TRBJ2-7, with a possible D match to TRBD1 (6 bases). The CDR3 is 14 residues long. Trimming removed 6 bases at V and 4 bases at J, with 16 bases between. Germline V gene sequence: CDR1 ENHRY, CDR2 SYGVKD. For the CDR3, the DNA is TGTGCCATCAGCCGATTAAGGGGGTCTTACGAGCAGTACTTC. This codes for CAISRLRGSYEQYF.